This T cell receptor (beta chain) was found in a study of beta chain features in type 1 diabetes. Study details: In age, gender and cell yields, patients were similar to healthy donors. Study-level results: All four CD4+ subsets from Type 1 diabetes patients carried moderately but significantly shorter TCRB CDR3s.

Expressed TCRB transcripts were sequenced because the entire RNA isolate underwent reverse transcription. An average about 3.8 million reads came from naive, central memory and regulatory T cell samples. Clones were sequenced by immunoSEQ multiplex PCR, and TCRdb holds only the in-frame ones, with some missing. The sample has 140,000 to 150,000 clones; roughly an eighth are singletons. Trimming at V came to 4 bases and at J to 4 bases, leaving 10 bases not matched to a gene. Germline-derived CDR1 and CDR2 are SGDLS and YYNGEE. The CDR3 extends over 15 amino acids. The table lists this clone with a few counts. Its antigen remains unidentified.

The J gene is TRBJ1-1, the V gene TRBV9; 7 positions agree with TRBD1. Sequenced sample: central memory CD4+ T cells from blood. This sequence was found in a man aged 18 to 30 with type 1 diabetes. CDR3 sequence: CASSPTGRAITEAFF. The CDR3 DNA follows: TGTGCCAGCAGCCCGACAGGGAGGGCGATCACTGAAGCTTTCTTT.